The 20 T cell receptor beta chains presented below share a single source sample, sequenced in a study of control samples from healthy donors and cancer patients. Using immunoSEQ multiplex PCR, the repertoire was profiled, and TCRdb retains in-frame clones only, with some absent. The top ten hold around 5.1% of the sample, which has roughly 170,000 clones, approximately 86% seen once. Sequencing was carried out using blood. The receptors were sampled from a woman in her twenties or thirties in good health.

The chain links TRBV7-9 to TRBJ2-7; tentative D call: TRBD1 (6 bases). CDR1 SEHNR and CDR2 FQNEAQ come from the germline V gene (reference sequence). This CDR3 contains 14 residues. Trimming removed 5 bases from V and 2 bases from J, with 13 bases in between. The CDR3 loop is CASSPRTVTYEQYF. The CDR3 DNA follows: TGTGCCAGCAGCCCGAGGACAGTAACCTACGAGCAGTACTTC. The whole variable domain, remainder taken from reference TRBV7-9 and TRBJ2-7, is DTGVSQNPRHKITKRGQNVTFRCDPISEHNRLYWYRQTLGQGPEFLTYFQNEAQLEKSRLLSDRFSAERPKGSFSTLEIQRTEQGDSAMYLCASSPRTVTYEQYFGPGTRLTVT.

In its sample, this clone was seen once. The V and J genes are TRBV27 and TRBJ2-1, with 10 bases aligning to TRBD2. CDR1 and CDR2 from the germline V gene are MNHEY and SMNVEV (reference sequence). J gave up 10 bases and V 6 bases, and 9 bases lay outside the gene matches. CDR3 length: 14 residues. CDR3 sequence: CASSPGSLAGEQFF. In DNA, the CDR3 is TGTGCCAGCAGCCCCGGATCACTAGCGGGGGAGCAGTTCTTC.

There are a few counts of this clone. The J gene is TRBJ2-1, the V gene TRBV28; the D gene is possibly TRBD1 (8 bases). Germline lookup yields CDR1 MDHEN and CDR2 SYDVKM. The CDR3 is 14 amino acids. Trimming shortened V by 2 bases and J by 9 bases, and 14 bases separated the two germline ends. DNA of the CDR3: TGTGCCAGCAGTTTACCACACAGGGGGGGTGAGCAGTTCTTC. Residues: CASSLPHRGGEQFF. Based on the CDR3 plus reference TRBV28 and TRBJ2-1, the full variable domain is DVKVTQSSRYLVKRTGEKVFLECVQDMDHENMFWYRQDPGLGLRLIYFSYDVKMKEKGDIPEGYSVSREKKERFSLILESASTNQTSMYLCASSLPHRGGEQFFGPGTRLTVL.

The genes are TRBV7-9 and TRBJ2-1; 8 positions agree with TRBD2. The V and J ends lost 1 base and 2 bases, in that order; junction bases with no gene match: 1. CDR1 SEHNR and CDR2 FQNEAQ come from the germline V gene (reference sequence). This CDR3 has 15 amino acids. In DNA, the CDR3 is TGTGCCAGCAGCTTAGTACTAGCGGCCTACAATGAGCAGTTCTTC. It translates to CASSLVLAAYNEQFF.

V gene TRBV2 combines with J gene TRBJ1-1; tentatively, D is TRBD1 (5 bases). CDR3 length equals 13 residues. V was trimmed by 6 bases and J by 1 base, leaving 9 bases between them. Germline V gene data show CDR1 as SNHLY and CDR2 as FYNNEI. DNA for the CDR3: TGTGCCAGCAGACAGGCAGAGAACACTGAAGCTTTCTTT. This codes for CASRQAENTEAFF.

The CDR3 coding sequence is TGTGCCACCGCATGGGGCAGGGGGAACAACGAGCAGTACTTC. It yields the protein CATAWGRGNNEQYF. This chain joins TRBV6-1 and TRBJ2-7; the match to TRBD1 covers 7 bases. The CDR3 is made up of 14 amino acids. The V segment lost 10 bases and the J segment 5 bases; nucleotides outside the gene matches: 14. Germline V lookup: CDR1 MNHNS, CDR2 SASEGT.

This rearrangement joins TRBV3-1 (or the pseudogene TRBV3-2) to TRBJ2-5; 9 nucleotides agree with TRBD1. The CDR3 runs to 17 residues. The germline V gene encodes CDR1 LGHDT and CDR2 YNNKEL (reference sequence). Trimming took 3 bases from V and 2 from J; bases not matched to a gene: 10. CDR3 amino acids: CASSQNRGRRGQETQYF. The CDR3 bases are TGTGCCAGCAGCCAGAACAGGGGGCGCAGAGGTCAAGAGACCCAGTACTTC.

This clone is labeled as medium-sized. This chain uses TRBV28 with TRBJ1-1; 7 bases are shared with TRBD1. The CDR3 extends over 12 amino acids. The V gene end was trimmed by 5 bases and the J gene end by 9 bases; junction bases not matched to a gene: 6. Germline values: CDR1 MDHEN, CDR2 SYDVKM. The CDR3 region is CASSTQGGKAFF. The CDR3 nucleotides read TGTGCCAGCAGTACTCAGGGGGGAAAAGCTTTCTTT. The full variable domain, with the rest looked up from reference TRBV28 and TRBJ1-1, is DVKVTQSSRYLVKRTGEKVFLECVQDMDHENMFWYRQDPGLGLRLIYFSYDVKMKEKGDIPEGYSVSREKKERFSLILESASTNQTSMYLCASSTQGGKAFFGQGTRLTVV.

The chain is built from TRBV27 and TRBJ1-6; D is perhaps TRBD1 (5 bases). Germline V gene sequence: CDR1 MNHEY, CDR2 SMNVEV (reference sequence). Trimming cost V 7 bases and J 8 bases, with 15 bases left between them. CDR3 length: 14 residues. The CDR3 spells CASTPLRGDSPLHF. The CDR3 DNA follows: TGTGCCAGCACCCCTCTACGGGGCGATTCACCCCTCCACTTT.

The chain is built from TRBV27 and TRBJ2-1; 8 bases fit TRBD1. This CDR3 has 16 amino acids. CDR1 is MNHEY and CDR2 is SMNVEV in the germline V gene (reference sequence). Trimming took 7 bases from V and 2 from J; bases not matched to a gene: 10. The CDR3 spells CASIPPGTGTYNEQFF. CDR3 DNA sequence: TGTGCCAGCATCCCCCCCGGGACAGGTACCTACAATGAGCAGTTCTTC.

The V and J genes are TRBV15 and TRBJ2-6; either TRBD1 or TRBD2 may fit D (5 bases each). The CDR3 is 16 amino acids. Germline-derived CDR1 and CDR2 are LNHNV and YYDKDF (reference sequence). V lost 0 bases and J 6 bases, leaving 12 bases between the germline ends. The CDR3 spells CATSRDQGAVANVLTF. The CDR3 DNA sequence: TGTGCCACCAGCAGAGATCAGGGAGCGGTGGCCAACGTCCTGACTTTC. Complete variable domain (other parts from reference TRBV15 and TRBJ2-6): DAMVIQNPRYQVTQFGKPVTLSCSQTLNHNVMYWYQQKSSQAPKLLFHYYDKDFNNEADTPDNFQSRRPNTSFCFLDIRSPGLGDTAMYLCATSRDQGAVANVLTFGAGSRLTVL.

The sample holds one count of this clone. The CDR3, as DNA: TGTGCCAGCAGTCCGTGGACAGGGAATAATGAAAAACTGTTTTTT. This gives the protein CASSPWTGNNEKLFF. This chain joins TRBV6-5 and TRBJ1-4, with 8 bases identical to TRBD1. Germline lookup yields CDR1 MNHEY and CDR2 SVGAGI. Trimming removed 5 bases from V and 4 bases from J; junction bases left unmatched: 6. The CDR3 consists of 15 residues.

The gene calls are TRBV25-1 and TRBJ1-1; no definite D call. Germline loops: CDR1 MGHDK, CDR2 SYGVNS. V lost 3 bases, J lost 5 bases, and 7 bases lay in between. The CDR3 spans 12 residues. The CDR3 sequence: CASSDYWTEAFF. For the CDR3, the DNA is TGTGCCAGCAGTGATTATTGGACTGAAGCTTTCTTT.

CDR3 sequence: CAISEGPPGQGVVAGGPNEQFF. For the CDR3, the DNA is TGTGCCATCAGTGAAGGTCCGCCGGGACAGGGGGTGGTAGCGGGAGGGCCTAATGAGCAGTTCTTC. The rearrangement links TRBV10-3 to TRBJ2-1; possibly TRBD1 or TRBD2 for D (11 bases each). CDR1 ENHRY and CDR2 SYGVKD come from the germline V gene. This CDR3 is 22 amino acids long. The V gene lost 3 bases and the J gene lost 7 bases, with 37 bases spanning the gap.

The chain joins TRBV28 to TRBJ2-5, with D hard to call. The CDR3 totals 12 residues. Germline loops: CDR1 MDHEN, CDR2 SYDVKM. The germline V and J ends were trimmed by 1 base and 5 bases, with 5 bases remaining between them. The CDR3 coding sequence is TGTGCCAGCAGTTTATTGAGGGAGACCCAGTACTTC. Translated, it gives CASSLLRETQYF.

This chain connects TRBV5-6 to TRBJ2-1; D may be TRBD1 (5 bases). Deletions cut 1 base from V and 0 bases from J, with 17 bases between. The CDR3 length is 18 residues. CDR1 and CDR2 (germline): SGHDT, YYEEEE. The CDR3 region is CASSLSRVKGSSYNEQFF. Here the CDR3 DNA reads TGTGCCAGCAGCTTGAGCAGGGTTAAGGGTAGCTCCTACAATGAGCAGTTCTTC.

There are a few counts of this clone. The V and J genes are TRBV6-1 and TRBJ2-5; 7 bases match TRBD1. Per germline, CDR1 MNHNS and CDR2 SASEGT. With V trimmed by 0 bases and J by 2 bases, 3 bases remained unmatched. The CDR3 runs 15 residues. The CDR3 loop is CASSEAPGQQETQYF. The CDR3 region has the DNA TGTGCCAGCAGTGAAGCGCCGGGACAGCAAGAGACCCAGTACTTC.

The V call is TRBV3-1 (or the pseudogene TRBV3-2), the J call TRBJ2-7; TRBD1 matches at 11 bases. J was trimmed by 2 bases and V by 4 bases; bases with no gene match: 4. There are 15 residues in the CDR3. Germline V CDR1 and CDR2: LGHDT, YNNKEL (reference sequence). The CDR3 nucleotides are TGTGCCAGCAGCCCCGGGACAGGGGGAACCTACGAGCAGTACTTC. Encoded protein: CASSPGTGGTYEQYF.

This chain links TRBV24-1 with TRBJ1-4, with 8 bases lining up with TRBD1. The germline V gene encodes CDR1 KGHDR and CDR2 SFDVKD. Trimming removed 5 bases from V and 7 bases from J; junction bases left unmatched: 11. The CDR3 extends over 16 amino acids. In DNA, the CDR3 is TGTGCCACCAGTGCCTCTGGACAGGGACGACGTGAAAAACTGTTTTTT. It translates to CATSASGQGRREKLFF.

The V call is TRBV9, the J call TRBJ1-1, with D unresolved. CDR3 length equals 15 residues. V was cut by 6 bases and J by 0 bases, with 15 bases left in between. Per the germline V gene, CDR1 is SGDLS and CDR2 is YYNGEE. The CDR3: CASTLGPGLNTEAFF. CDR3 nucleotides: TGTGCCAGCACCCTGGGCCCGGGTTTGAACACTGAAGCTTTCTTT.